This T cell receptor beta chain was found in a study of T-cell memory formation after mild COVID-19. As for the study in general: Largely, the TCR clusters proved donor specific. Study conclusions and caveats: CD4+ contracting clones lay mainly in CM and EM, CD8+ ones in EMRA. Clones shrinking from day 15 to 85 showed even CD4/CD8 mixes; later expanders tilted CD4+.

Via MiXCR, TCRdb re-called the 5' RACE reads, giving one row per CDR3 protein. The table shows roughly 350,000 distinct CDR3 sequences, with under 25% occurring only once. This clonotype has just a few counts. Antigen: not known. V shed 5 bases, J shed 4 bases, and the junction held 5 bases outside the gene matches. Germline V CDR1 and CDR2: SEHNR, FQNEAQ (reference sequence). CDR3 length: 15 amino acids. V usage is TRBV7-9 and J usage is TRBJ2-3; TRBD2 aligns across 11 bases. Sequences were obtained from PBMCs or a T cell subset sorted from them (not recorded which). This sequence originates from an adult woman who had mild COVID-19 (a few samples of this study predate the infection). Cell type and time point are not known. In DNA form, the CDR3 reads TGTGCCAGCAGCCCAACTAGCGGGGGCGCAGATACGCAGTATTTT. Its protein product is CASSPTSGGADTQYF.